Following are 27 T cell receptor beta chains from one sample sequenced in a study of blood T cell repertoires in COVID-19. Produced via immunoSEQ multiplex PCR; TCRdb's table is partial and in-frame only. The sample has 150,000 to 200,000 clones; less than 90% are singletons. The sample taken for sequencing was PBMCs or T cells enriched from blood (not recorded which). These receptor sequences come from a human donor with acute COVID-19. The donor label of this sample is uncertain.

J is TRBJ2-2 and V is TRBV30; TRBD1 is a possible D gene (5 bases). V lost 3 bases to trimming and J lost 4 bases, with 9 bases between them. The CDR3 covers 13 residues. CDR1 is GTSNPN, CDR2 SVGIG, per germline (reference sequence). CDR3 nucleotides: TGTGCCTGGAGGGTTACAGGCACCGGGGAGCTGTTTTTT. Translation gives CAWRVTGTGELFF.

V usage is TRBV3-1 (or the pseudogene TRBV3-2) and J usage is TRBJ2-1; D is possibly TRBD2 (6 bases). The CDR3 covers 14 residues. The V and J ends lost 7 bases and 6 bases respectively, with 16 bases between them. Looked up from germline, CDR1 is LGHDT and CDR2 is YNNKEL (reference sequence). The CDR3 DNA reads TGTGCCAGCACCCTCTCGGGGGTGTCCAATGAGCAGTTCTTC. Protein sequence: CASTLSGVSNEQFF.

The count of this clone is one. The J gene is TRBJ2-7, the V gene TRBV6-5; maybe TRBD2 (6 bases). Germline CDR1 is MNHEY and CDR2 is SVGAGI. The V and J ends lost 7 bases and 6 bases respectively, with 22 bases between them. The CDR3 extends over 15 amino acids. DNA for the CDR3: TGTGCCAGCACCGGAGGGGTCAGCCTTTCGGGCGAGCAGTACTTC. Its translation is CASTGGVSLSGEQYF.

The genes are TRBV6-5 and TRBJ2-3; D perhaps matches TRBD2 (6 bases). The CDR3 contains 14 residues. Trimming shortened V by 3 bases and J by 6 bases, and 13 bases separated the two germline ends. Germline V gene lookup returns CDR1 MNHEY and CDR2 SVGAGI. CDR3 in DNA: TGTGCCAGCAGTTATAGGGCGGGGCGGGATACGCAGTATTTT. Residues: CASSYRAGRDTQYF.

The V and J genes are TRBV4-1 and TRBJ1-1, with D possibly matching TRBD1 (6 bases). The CDR3 loop spans 14 amino acids. Trimming cost V 1 base and J 6 bases, with 12 bases left between them. The germline CDR1 and CDR2 sequences are MGHRA and YSYEKL. The CDR3 region has the DNA TGCGCCAGCAGCCAAGGTCTCAGGGGCCCTGAAGCTTTCTTT. Translation gives CASSQGLRGPEAFF.

The chain links TRBV6-5 to TRBJ2-2; 9 bases match TRBD2. The germline V gene encodes CDR1 MNHEY and CDR2 SVGAGI. V was clipped by 7 bases and J by 7 bases; unmatched bases: 7. This CDR3 is 14 amino acids long. CDR3 nucleotides: TGTGCCAGCATTTTAGCGGGGGCAGGCGGGGAGCTGTTTTTT. Translation: CASILAGAGGELFF.

This clone appeared a single time. The J gene is TRBJ2-3, the V gene TRBV11-3; 9 bases map to TRBD1. From germline, CDR1 is SGHNT and CDR2 YENEEA. After removal of 2 bases from V and 3 bases from J, the junction contained 9 bases not matched to a gene. The CDR3 sequence is 17 residues long. Written as DNA, the CDR3 is TGTGCCAGCAGCTTATCCCCCGGGACAGGGATTACAGATACGCAGTATTTT. It specifies CASSLSPGTGITDTQYF.

This clone has a single count. The chain carries TRBV5-1 and TRBJ1-4; 7 bases match TRBD1. Germline CDR1 is SGHRS and CDR2 is YFSETQ. Germline trimming cut 2 bases from V and 5 bases from J; bases unmatched to any gene: 9. The CDR3 extends over 16 amino acids. In DNA form, the CDR3 reads TGCGCCAGCAGCTTCGAGACCAGGGGGAAGAATGAAAAACTGTTTTTT. It is translated as CASSFETRGKNEKLFF.

This sequence joins TRBV10-3 and TRBJ1-1; D perhaps matches TRBD1 (6 bases). Trimming pared 4 bases from V and 2 bases from J, leaving 20 bases between. This CDR3 has 17 residues. From germline, CDR1 is ENHRY and CDR2 SYGVKD. This CDR3 reads CAISGTNRGGVNTEAFF. The CDR3 DNA reads as TGTGCCATCAGTGGTACGAATAGAGGGGGGGTAAACACTGAAGCTTTCTTT.

This clone occurred once. V and J are TRBV2 and TRBJ1-5; no definite D call. V lost 5 bases to trimming and J lost 5 bases, with 4 bases between them. The CDR3 runs to 11 residues. CDR1 and CDR2 (germline): SNHLY, FYNNEI. Here the CDR3 DNA reads TGTGCCAGCAGTAGAGATCAGCCCCAGCATTTT. Its protein product is CASSRDQPQHF. Supplemented by reference TRBV2 and TRBJ1-5, the full variable domain reads EPEVTQTPSHQVTQMGQEVILRCVPISNHLYFYWYRQILGQKVEFLVSFYNNEISEKSEIFDDQFSVERPDGSNFTLKIRSTKLEDSAMYFCASSRDQPQHFGDGTRLSIL.

A remark on this clone: Different DNA sequences within this sample yield the same CDR3. For the CDR3, the DNA is TGCGCCAGCAGCTCAGGGGGATCCGGAAACACCATATATTTT. Protein: CASSSGGSGNTIYF. This sequence joins TRBV5-1 and TRBJ1-3; 7 nucleotides align to TRBD1. Trimming removed 3 bases from V and 4 bases from J; junction bases left unmatched: 4. CDR1 is SGHRS and CDR2 is YFSETQ in the germline V gene. This CDR3 region has 14 residues.

The V call is TRBV5-8, the J call TRBJ1-3; 7 bases are a match to TRBD1. Trimming removed 0 bases from V and 0 bases from J; junction bases left unmatched: 3. Germline assignment: CDR1 SGHTS and CDR2 YDEGEE. The CDR3 runs 16 residues. This CDR3 is CASSLVGDSSGNTIYF. The CDR3 DNA reads as TGTGCCAGCAGCTTGGTAGGGGACAGCTCTGGAAACACCATATATTTT.

The chain employs TRBV20-1 and TRBJ2-1; 11 nucleotides match TRBD2. Looked up from germline, CDR1 is DFQATT and CDR2 is SNEGSKA (reference sequence). J lost 3 bases, V lost 3 bases, and 4 bases had no gene match. The CDR3 sequence is 15 residues long. The CDR3 DNA is TGCAGTGCTAGTTCCGGGACTAGCGGCTACAATGAGCAGTTCTTC. Encoded protein: CSASSGTSGYNEQFF.

The chain is built from TRBV4-1 and TRBJ1-1; the D gene is possibly TRBD1 (5 bases). The length of the CDR3 is 18 residues. Trimming cost V 0 bases and J 1 base, with 18 bases left between them. Germline V lookup: CDR1 MGHRA, CDR2 YSYEKL. In nucleotides, the CDR3 is TGCGCCAGCAGCCAAGATCCTCTTCCCCAGGGATGGAACACTGAAGCTTTCTTT. Amino acid sequence: CASSQDPLPQGWNTEAFF.

The chain combines TRBV6-5 with TRBJ1-2; D ambiguous. CDR1 is MNHEY and CDR2 is SVGAGI in the germline V gene. V lost 0 bases and J 8 bases, leaving 13 bases between the germline ends. The CDR3 spans 14 residues. As DNA, the CDR3 is TGTGCCAGCAGTTACTCCGCGGGCTGGGAGGGCTACACCTTC. Amino acid sequence: CASSYSAGWEGYTF.

This sequence joins TRBV4-2 and TRBJ1-1, with D possibly being TRBD1 (5 bases). This CDR3 region has 16 residues. The germline V gene has CDR1 LGHNA and CDR2 YNFKEQ. V lost 7 bases, J lost 0 bases, and 18 bases lay in between. The chain's CDR3 is CASTPIARDMNTEAFF. CDR3 nucleotide sequence: TGTGCCAGCACCCCTATAGCCAGGGATATGAACACTGAAGCTTTCTTT.

This clone has only a few counts. This chain connects TRBV30 to TRBJ1-2, with a possible D match to TRBD1 (6 bases). V lost 0 bases to trimming and J lost 7 bases, with 15 bases between them. Germline CDR1 reads GTSNPN; CDR2 reads SVGIG (reference sequence). This CDR3 has 14 amino acids. The CDR3 is CAWSVKGGDGGYTF. For the CDR3, the DNA is TGTGCCTGGAGTGTAAAAGGGGGGGATGGTGGCTACACCTTC.

The chain links TRBV5-4 to TRBJ2-3; 12 bases match TRBD2. Germline V gene data show CDR1 as SGHNT and CDR2 as YYREEE (reference sequence). The CDR3 extends over 14 amino acids. The J segment lost 4 bases and the V segment lost 5 bases, leaving 2 bases of the junction unmatched. CDR3 in DNA: TGTGCCAGCAGTCGGACTAGCGGGGCAGATACGCAGTATTTT. Encoded protein: CASSRTSGADTQYF. The whole variable domain, filled in from reference TRBV5-4 and TRBJ2-3, reads ETGVTQSPTHLIKTRGQQVTLRCSSQSGHNTVSWYQQALGQGPQFIFQYYREEENGRGNFPPRFSGLQFPNYSSELNVNALELDDSALYLCASSRTSGADTQYFGPGTRLTVL.

The V call is TRBV9, the J call TRBJ1-5, with D perhaps TRBD1 (6 bases). Trimming shortened V by 0 bases and J by 11 bases, and 12 bases separated the two germline ends. Germline V gene sequence: CDR1 SGDLS, CDR2 YYNGEE. CDR3 size: 13 residues. CDR3 in amino acids: CASSVALEGAQHF. For the CDR3, the DNA is TGTGCCAGCAGCGTAGCACTCGAGGGGGCCCAGCATTTT.

The genes are TRBV9 and TRBJ2-1; 11 bases align to TRBD2. Germline lookup yields CDR1 SGDLS and CDR2 YYNGEE. CDR3 length: 16 amino acids. With 0 bases clipped from V and 5 bases from J, the junction kept 4 bases outside the gene matches. CDR3 sequence: CASSVAISGGDNEQFF. The CDR3 nucleotides are TGTGCCAGCAGCGTAGCAATTAGCGGGGGGGACAATGAGCAGTTCTTC.

This chain uses TRBV2 with TRBJ1-6; the D gene is possibly TRBD1 (6 bases). This CDR3 spans 15 amino acids. Trimming cost V 1 base and J 6 bases, with 10 bases left between them. Germline-derived CDR1 and CDR2 are SNHLY and FYNNEI. The CDR3 protein is CASSEEGEINSPLHF. The CDR3 DNA follows: TGTGCCAGCAGTGAAGAGGGGGAAATTAATTCACCCCTCCACTTT. The full variable domain, rest sourced from reference TRBV2 and TRBJ1-6, is EPEVTQTPSHQVTQMGQEVILRCVPISNHLYFYWYRQILGQKVEFLVSFYNNEISEKSEIFDDQFSVERPDGSNFTLKIRSTKLEDSAMYFCASSEEGEINSPLHFGNGTRLTVT.

The CDR3 DNA sequence: TGTGCCAGTACAACCGGGACAGGGGATGAAAAACTGTTTTTT. It translates to CASTTGTGDEKLFF. The rearrangement uses TRBV19 and TRBJ1-4; the match to TRBD1 covers 10 bases. The CDR3 runs 14 residues. Looked up from germline, CDR1 is LNHDA and CDR2 is SQIVND (reference sequence). V was pared by 7 bases and J by 6 bases, with 5 bases of the junction left unmatched.

The chain employs TRBV5-1 and TRBJ1-2, with a weak D call TRBD1 (5 bases). The V end lost 6 bases, the J end lost 8 bases, and 11 bases lay between the germline ends. Germline CDR1 SGHRS, CDR2 YFSETQ. The CDR3 has 11 amino acids. The CDR3 protein is CASKGRLGYTF. The DNA of the CDR3 is TGCGCCAGCAAGGGGCGGCTCGGCTACACCTTC.

The chain is built from TRBV9 and TRBJ1-1, with 9 bases matching TRBD1. V was clipped by 4 bases and J by 4 bases; unmatched bases: 8. CDR1 SGDLS and CDR2 YYNGEE come from the germline V gene. CDR3 length equals 15 residues. The chain's CDR3 is CASSPRQGEGTEAFF. CDR3 in DNA: TGTGCCAGCAGCCCCCGACAGGGGGAGGGCACTGAAGCTTTCTTT.

This sequence joins TRBV19 and TRBJ1-2, with 10 bases identical to TRBD1. Germline V CDR1 and CDR2: LNHDA, SQIVND (reference sequence). The junction had 5 bases not matched to a gene; V was cut back by 3 bases and J by 4 bases. The CDR3 sequence is 15 residues long. CDR3 in DNA: TGTGCCAGTAGTATCGGGACAGGGGTCCTCTATGGCTACACCTTC. It codes for CASSIGTGVLYGYTF.

V and J are TRBV4-1 and TRBJ1-2; D not certain. The length of the CDR3 is 15 residues. V lost 0 bases and J 4 bases, leaving 12 bases between the germline ends. Germline CDR1 reads MGHRA; CDR2 reads YSYEKL. The CDR3 reads CASSQEADAFYGYTF. The DNA for the CDR3 is TGCGCCAGCAGCCAAGAGGCAGATGCATTCTATGGCTACACCTTC.

The rearrangement uses TRBV6-5 and TRBJ2-7; D remains ambiguous. Trimming cost V 5 bases and J 7 bases, with 12 bases left between them. The CDR3 runs to 12 residues. Germline V lookup: CDR1 MNHEY, CDR2 SVGAGI. CDR3 region: CASSQLSREQYF. Here the CDR3 DNA reads TGTGCCAGCAGTCAACTAAGCCGGGAGCAGTACTTC.